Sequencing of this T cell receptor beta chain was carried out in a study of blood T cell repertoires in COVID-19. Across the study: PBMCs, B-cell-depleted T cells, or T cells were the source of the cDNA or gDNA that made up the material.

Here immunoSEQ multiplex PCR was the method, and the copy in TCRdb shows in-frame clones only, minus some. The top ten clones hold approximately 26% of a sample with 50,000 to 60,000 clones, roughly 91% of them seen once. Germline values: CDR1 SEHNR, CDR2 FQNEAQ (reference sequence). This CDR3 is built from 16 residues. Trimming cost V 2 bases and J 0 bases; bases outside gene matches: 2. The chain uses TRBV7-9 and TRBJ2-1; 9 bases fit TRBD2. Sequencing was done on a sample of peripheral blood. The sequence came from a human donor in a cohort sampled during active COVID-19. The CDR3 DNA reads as TGTGCCAGCAGCTTATTAGCGGGAGACTCCTACAATGAGCAGTTCTTC. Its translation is CASSLLAGDSYNEQFF.